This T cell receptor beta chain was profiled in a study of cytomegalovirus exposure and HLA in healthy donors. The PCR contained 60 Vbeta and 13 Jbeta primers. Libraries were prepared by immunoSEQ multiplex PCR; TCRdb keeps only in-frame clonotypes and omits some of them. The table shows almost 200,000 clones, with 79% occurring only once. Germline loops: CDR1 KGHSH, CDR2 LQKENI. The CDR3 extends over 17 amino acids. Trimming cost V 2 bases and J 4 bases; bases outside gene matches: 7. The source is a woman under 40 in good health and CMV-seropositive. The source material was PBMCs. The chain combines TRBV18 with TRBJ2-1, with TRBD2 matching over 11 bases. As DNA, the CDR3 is TGTGCCAGCTCACCATCCACTAGCGGGGGATATTACAATGAGCAGTTCTTC. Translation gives CASSPSTSGGYYNEQFF.